One and the same sample provided the 3 T cell receptor beta chains below, sequenced in a study of blood T cell repertoires in COVID-19. The table came from immunoSEQ multiplex PCR; TCRdb's copy has only in-frame clones and leaves some out. The repertoire holds 200,000 to 300,000 clones, with approximately 82% as singletons. Sequencing was done on a sample of peripheral blood. These receptors came from a woman aged 80 or over with acute or convalescent COVID-19.

The chain has TRBV19 and TRBJ1-5; 7 bases fit TRBD1. Germline loops: CDR1 LNHDA, CDR2 SQIVND (reference sequence). This CDR3 has 17 residues. Unmatched junction bases numbered 9, after V lost 4 bases and J lost 0 bases. The CDR3 spells CASSTDRLGYSNQPQHF. The CDR3 DNA follows: TGTGCCAGTAGTACGGACAGGCTCGGCTATAGCAATCAGCCCCAGCATTTT.

The chain has TRBV4-1 and TRBJ2-1; D ambiguous. This CDR3 spans 11 amino acids. Per germline, CDR1 MGHRA and CDR2 YSYEKL. Trimming cost V 1 base and J 10 bases, with 5 bases left between them. The CDR3 sequence is CASSQAVEQFF. CDR3 nucleotides: TGCGCCAGCAGCCAAGCGGTGGAGCAGTTCTTC.

The chain couples TRBV6-5 to TRBJ1-2; TRBD1 is a possible D gene (6 bases). The CDR3 sequence is 14 residues long. V dropped 6 bases and J dropped 2 bases, with 13 bases sitting between them. Germline V gives CDR1 MNHEY, CDR2 SVGAGI. The CDR3 here is CASSRGGGNYGYTF. The CDR3 DNA follows: TGTGCCAGCAGCCGCGGGGGCGGGAACTATGGCTACACCTTC.